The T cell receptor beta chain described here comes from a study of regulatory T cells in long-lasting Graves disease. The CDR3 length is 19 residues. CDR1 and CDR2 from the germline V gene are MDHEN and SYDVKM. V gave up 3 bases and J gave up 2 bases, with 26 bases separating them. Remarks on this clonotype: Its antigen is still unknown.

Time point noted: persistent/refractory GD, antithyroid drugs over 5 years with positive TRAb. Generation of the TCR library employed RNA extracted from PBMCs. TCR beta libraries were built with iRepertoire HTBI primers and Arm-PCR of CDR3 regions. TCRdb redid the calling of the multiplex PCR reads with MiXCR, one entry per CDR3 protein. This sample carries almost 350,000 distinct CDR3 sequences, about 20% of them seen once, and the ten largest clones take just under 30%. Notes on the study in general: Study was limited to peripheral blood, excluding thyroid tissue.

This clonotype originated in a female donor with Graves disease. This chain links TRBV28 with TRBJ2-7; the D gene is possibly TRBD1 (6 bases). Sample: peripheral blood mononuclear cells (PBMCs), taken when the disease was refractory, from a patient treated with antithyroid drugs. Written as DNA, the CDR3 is TGTGCCAGCAGTTTGGTTATCCGGCTCGACAGGCCACTAACCTACGAGCAGTACTTC. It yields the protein CASSLVIRLDRPLTYEQYF.